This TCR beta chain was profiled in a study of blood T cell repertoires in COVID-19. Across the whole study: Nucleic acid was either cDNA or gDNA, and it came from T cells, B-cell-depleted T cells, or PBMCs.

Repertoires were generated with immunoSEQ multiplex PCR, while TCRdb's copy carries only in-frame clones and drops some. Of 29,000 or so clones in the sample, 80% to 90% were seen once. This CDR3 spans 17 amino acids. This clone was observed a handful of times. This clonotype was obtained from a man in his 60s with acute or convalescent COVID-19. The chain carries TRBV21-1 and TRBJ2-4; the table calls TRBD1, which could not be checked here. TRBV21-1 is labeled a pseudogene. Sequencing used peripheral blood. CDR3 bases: TGTGCCAGCAGCAAAGAAAACAGGTGGAAGGCCAAAAACATTCAGTACTTC. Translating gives CASSKENRWKAKNIQYF.